The TCR beta chain described here comes from a study of CD8+ T cells in alopecia areata. Study-wide background: Oral tofacitinib (5 to 10 mg twice daily) was administered to treated patients. Study findings and constraints: It was less clear whether patients shared TCRs than it was in mice, possibly because of HLA. For lesional scalp, especially alopecia totalis/universalis, clonality was higher than in normal scalp.

Isolation of CD4+ and CD8+ T cells from PBMCs was achieved by sorting. As regards this clone: Its cognate antigen is unknown.

RNA was isolated and reverse transcribed to cDNA, the sequencing template. Method: immunoSEQ multiplex PCR; TCRdb's copy keeps in-frame clones and lacks some. The sample lists about 130,000 clones, around 49% seen once, with approximately 18% in the top ten. There are 12 residues in the CDR3. Germline values: CDR1 PRHDT, CDR2 FYEKMQ (reference sequence). The TCR comes from a human donor with alopecia areata. Sequences were derived from CD8+ T cells sorted from blood, sampled at week 0. V gene TRBV13 combines with J gene TRBJ2-5; D ambiguous. The J call may be faulty, since TRBJ2-7 better matches the DNA end. CDR3 DNA: TGTGCCAGCAGCTTAGCCTCCTACGAGCAGTACTTC. Protein product: CASSLASYEQYF.